Listed below are T cell receptor beta chains from one sample, sequenced in a study of control samples from healthy donors and cancer patients. Data came from immunoSEQ multiplex PCR; TCRdb stores just in-frame clones and leaves some out. The record lists approximately 190,000 clones, of which the ten most abundant hold roughly 2%. Sequenced material: blood. All receptors come from a woman aged 25 to 39 in good health. Each CDR3 is given with its conserved first and last residue. D genes are given only for firm matches.

>NA|TRBJ1-1|TRBV6-2/TRBV6-3
TGTGCCAGCAGTCCCCTTGGACAGTTGAACACTGAAGCTTTCTTT
CASSPLGQLNTEAFF
>NA|TRBJ1-1|TRBV9
TGTGCCAGCAGCCCCGGGGGGGGCAGCACTGAAGCTTTCTTT
CASSPGGGSTEAFF
>NA|TRBJ1-2|TRBV7-9
TGTGCCAGCAGCTCTGCGGCAGGCAGTAATGGCTACACCTTC
CASSSAAGSNGYTF
>NA|TRBJ1-1|TRBV13
TGTGCCAGCAGCCAACCGGGACAAGTAACTGAAGCTTTCTTT
CASSQPGQVTEAFF
>TRBD2|TRBJ2-3|TRBV2
TGTGCCAGCAGTGGGTTACTAGCGGGGGATACGCAGTATTTT
CASSGLLAGDTQYF
>NA|TRBJ2-1|TRBV19
TGTGCCAGTAGTATTGGCAAACGCTCCTACAATGAGCAGTTCTTC
CASSIGKRSYNEQFF
>TRBD2|TRBJ2-1|TRBV18
TGTGCCAGCTCACTGCAGGGACAGCGGGGGGAAGAGCAGTTCTTC
CASSLQGQRGEEQFF
>NA|TRBJ1-1|TRBV19
TGTGCCAGTAGTATAGGGTCGCGGGTCGCGACTGAAGCTTTCTTT
CASSIGSRVATEAFF
>NA|TRBJ1-3|TRBV11-2
TGTGCCAGCGGGCTACAGGCGTACTCTGGAAACACCATATATTTT
CASGLQAYSGNTIYF
>NA|TRBJ2-7|TRBV7-9
TGTGCCAGCAGCTGGGGGGACACAGACTACTACGAGCAGTACTTC
CASSWGDTDYYEQYF
>NA|TRBJ2-5|TRBV5-8
TGTGCCAGCAGCTTGGGAGGCGGGACCTCGGTAGAGACCCAGTACTTC
CASSLGGGTSVETQYF
>NA|TRBJ2-6|TRBV5-1
TGCGCCAGCAGGGGGAGCTCTGGGGCCAACGTCCTGACTTTC
CASRGSSGANVLTF
>NA|TRBJ1-5|TRBV27
TGTGCCAGCAGTTCCCACGTTCGGCAAGGCAATCAGCCCCAGCATTTT
CASSSHVRQGNQPQHF
>NA|TRBJ2-2|TRBV7-2
TGTGCCAGCAGCCCGGTTACGAACACCGGGGAGCTGTTTTTT
CASSPVTNTGELFF
>TRBD1|TRBJ1-2|TRBV5-4
TGTGCCAGCAGCTTGGAGACAGGGGGCGAAGGCTACACCTTC
CASSLETGGEGYTF
>NA|TRBJ2-1|TRBV19
TGTGCCAGTAGTATGGGGACGAAGATCCTTTACAAGAATGAGCAGTTCTTC
CASSMGTKILYKNEQFF
>TRBD1|TRBJ2-5|TRBV12-3/TRBV12-4
TGTGCCAGCAGTACCGGACAGGGCGGGTACTTC
CASSTGQGGYF
>NA|TRBJ1-5|TRBV6-2/TRBV6-3
TGTGCCAGCAGCCTACAGGGCAATCAGCCCCAGCATTTT
CASSLQGNQPQHF
>NA|TRBJ1-1|TRBV19
TGTGCCAGTAGTATAGATGAACGCAGGGCTAATGAAGCTTTCTTT
CASSIDERRANEAFF
>NA|TRBJ2-3|TRBV2
TGTGCCAGCAGTGTTAAGCGGATCACAGATACGCAGTATTTT
CASSVKRITDTQYF
>NA|TRBJ1-1|TRBV19
TGTGCCAGTAGTAGCGGGACAAGAAACACTGAAGCTTTCTTT
CASSSGTRNTEAFF
>TRBD2|TRBJ2-1|TRBV11-2
TGTGCCAGCAGCTTACGGCTCGGGGGGTCCGTGGACAATGAGCAGTTCTTC
CASSLRLGGSVDNEQFF
>NA|TRBJ1-6|TRBV27
TGTGCCAGCAGTTTGCGACCGGACCGAGGGGCTAGGGATTCACCCCTCCACTTT
CASSLRPDRGARDSPLHF
>NA|TRBJ1-1|TRBV24-1
TGTGCCACCAGTGCCACCGACAGGATGAACACTGAAGCTTTCTTT
CATSATDRMNTEAFF
>TRBD2|TRBJ2-5|TRBV7-9
TGTGCCAGCAGCTTAGCGGGACTAGTTTATCGGGAGACCCAGTACTTC
CASSLAGLVYRETQYF
>TRBD1|TRBJ2-7|TRBV27
TGTGCCAGCAGTTTATCGGGACAGCACCACTACGAGCAGTACTTC
CASSLSGQHHYEQYF
>NA|TRBJ2-1|TRBV11-3
TGTGCCAGCAGCTTAGATGAACAGACCCTAAGCTCCCTCTACAATGAGCAGTTCTTC
CASSLDEQTLSSLYNEQFF
>TRBD1|TRBJ1-6|TRBV27
TGTGCCAGCAGAACAGGGGGCTATAATTCACCCCTCCACTTT
CASRTGGYNSPLHF
>TRBD2|TRBJ2-3|TRBV18
TGTGCCAGCTCACCGGAGCGGGGGAGGGCAGATACGCAGTATTTT
CASSPERGRADTQYF
>TRBD2|TRBJ2-1|TRBV28
TGTGCCAGCAGTACTAGCGGGGCTCCCTACAATGAGCAGTTCTTC
CASSTSGAPYNEQFF
>NA|TRBJ2-3|TRBV10-3
TGTGCCATCAAGAAGGTTGTCGGGACAGATACGCAGTATTTT
CAIKKVVGTDTQYF
>NA|TRBJ2-7|TRBV28
TGTGCCAGCGTGGCAGGGAACTCCTACGAGCAGTACTTC
CASVAGNSYEQYF
>NA|TRBJ2-7|TRBV3-1/TRBV3-2
TGTGCCAGCAGCCAAGATCGACAGGTCATATTATACGAGCAGTACTTC
CASSQDRQVILYEQYF
>TRBD1|TRBJ1-4|TRBV29-1
TGCAGCGTTGAACAGGGGGCAACTAATGAAAAACTGTTTTTT
CSVEQGATNEKLFF
>TRBD1|TRBJ1-2|TRBV12-3/TRBV12-4
TGTGCCAGCAGTCTGGGACAGAACTATGGCTACACCTTC
CASSLGQNYGYTF
>NA|TRBJ1-6|TRBV7-2
TGTGCCAGCAGCTCCTTCGGGGACTATAATTCACCCCTCCACTTT
CASSSFGDYNSPLHF
>NA|TRBJ2-3|TRBV5-6
TGTGCCAGCAGCTTGCTTAGGGCCACAGATACGCAGTATTTT
CASSLLRATDTQYF
>NA|TRBJ2-3|TRBV27
TGTGCCAGCAGCCCAGGGGGGTGGGCAGATACGCAGTATTTT
CASSPGGWADTQYF
>NA|TRBJ1-6|TRBV4-3
TGCGCCAGCAGCCAAGAAGAGGGGGTAAATTCACCCCTCCACTTT
CASSQEEGVNSPLHF
>NA|TRBJ1-1|TRBV21-1
TGTGCCAGCAGCAATTACGTCAGAGAGAGGACTGAAGCTTTCTTT
CASSNYVRERTEAFF
>NA|TRBJ1-4|TRBV5-1
TGCGCCAGCAGCTTGGCGACGACGGGTAATGAAAAACTGTTTTTT
CASSLATTGNEKLFF
>NA|TRBJ2-1|TRBV7-6
TGTGCCAGCAGCTTTTCGTTGAGCTCCTACAATGAGCAGTTCTTC
CASSFSLSSYNEQFF
>NA|TRBJ1-2|TRBV27
TGTGCCAGCAGTCAATTAGGGGGGAACTATGGCTACACCTTC
CASSQLGGNYGYTF
>TRBD1|TRBJ1-4|TRBV4-1
TGCGCCAGCAGCCAGGGACAGATCCAGGAAAAACTGTTTTTT
CASSQGQIQEKLFF
>NA|TRBJ1-5|TRBV27
TGTGCCAGCAGTTTATCAGCCTACAATCAGCCCCAGCATTTT
CASSLSAYNQPQHF
>TRBD1|TRBJ1-6|TRBV3-1/TRBV3-2
TGTGCCAGCAGCCAAGTGGTCGGACAGGGGAGTCCCCTCCACTTT
CASSQVVGQGSPLHF
>NA|TRBJ1-1|TRBV12-3/TRBV12-4
TGTGCCAGCAGTTTATTAGGTAGGACCCCGGCTTTCTTT
CASSLLGRTPAFF
>NA|TRBJ2-7|TRBV9
TGTGCCAGCAGCGTAGGCGGCTCCTACAATTTCTACGAGCAGTACTTC
CASSVGGSYNFYEQYF
>TRBD2|TRBJ2-3|TRBV5-1
TGCGCCAGCAGCTTGGGGTTAGCGGGGGAGGCTACGCAGTATTTT
CASSLGLAGEATQYF
>NA|TRBJ2-2|TRBV9
TGTGCCAGCAGCGCTCGTTGGGGCCCCGGGGAGCTGTTTTTT
CASSARWGPGELFF
>NA|TRBJ1-1|TRBV28
TGTGCCAGCAGTCCCTCCCTGGGTTTCACTGAAGCTTTCTTT
CASSPSLGFTEAFF
>TRBD1|TRBJ2-1|TRBV7-2
TGTGCCAGCACAGAGACAGGGGGCTCCTACAATGAGCAGTTCTTC
CASTETGGSYNEQFF
>TRBD1|TRBJ2-7|TRBV27
TGTGCCAGCAGTTTATCCGGGACAGGTGCTAAAGAGCAGTACTTC
CASSLSGTGAKEQYF